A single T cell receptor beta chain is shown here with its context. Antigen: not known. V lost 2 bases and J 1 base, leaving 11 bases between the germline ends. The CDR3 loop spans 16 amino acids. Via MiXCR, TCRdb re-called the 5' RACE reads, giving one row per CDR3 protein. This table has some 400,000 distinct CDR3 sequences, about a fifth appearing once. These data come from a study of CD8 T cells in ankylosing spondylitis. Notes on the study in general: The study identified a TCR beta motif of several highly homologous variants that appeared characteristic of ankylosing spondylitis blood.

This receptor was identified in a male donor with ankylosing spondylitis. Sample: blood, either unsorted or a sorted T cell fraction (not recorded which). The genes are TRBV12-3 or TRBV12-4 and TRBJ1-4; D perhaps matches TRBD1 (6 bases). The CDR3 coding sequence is TGTGCCAGCAGTTTACTTTACAGGGAAACTAATGAAAAACTGTTTTTT. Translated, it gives CASSLLYRETNEKLFF.